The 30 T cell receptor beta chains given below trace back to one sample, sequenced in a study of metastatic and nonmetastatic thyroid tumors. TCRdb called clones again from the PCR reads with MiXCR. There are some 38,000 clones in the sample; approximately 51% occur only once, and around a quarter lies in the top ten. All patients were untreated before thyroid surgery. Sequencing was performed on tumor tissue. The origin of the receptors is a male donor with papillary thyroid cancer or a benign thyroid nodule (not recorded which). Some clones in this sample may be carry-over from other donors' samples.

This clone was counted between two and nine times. The DNA for the CDR3 is TGTGCCAGCAACGTACGAGCGGGACGAGATGAGCAGTTCTTC. This encodes CASNVRAGRDEQFF. The chain joins TRBV6-1 to TRBJ2-1; 7 nucleotides line up with TRBD2. The CDR3 consists of 14 residues. Unmatched junction bases numbered 11, after V lost 7 bases and J lost 8 bases. The germline gives CDR1 MNHNS, CDR2 SASEGT.

The CDR3 loop is CASSLGGADTEAFF. The CDR3 DNA sequence: TGTGCCAGCAGCTTGGGAGGGGCGGACACTGAAGCTTTCTTT. The V and J genes are TRBV5-4 and TRBJ1-1; D perhaps matches TRBD1 (5 bases). Germline V gene data show CDR1 as SGHNT and CDR2 as YYREEE (reference sequence). This CDR3 is built from 14 residues. The germline V and J ends were trimmed by 0 bases and 3 bases, with 9 bases remaining between them.

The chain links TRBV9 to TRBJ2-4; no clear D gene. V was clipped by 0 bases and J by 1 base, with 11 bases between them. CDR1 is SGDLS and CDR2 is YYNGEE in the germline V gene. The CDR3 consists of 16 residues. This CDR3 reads CASSVDSSTAKNIQYF. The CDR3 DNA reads TGTGCCAGCAGCGTAGATAGTTCCACTGCCAAAAACATTCAGTACTTC.

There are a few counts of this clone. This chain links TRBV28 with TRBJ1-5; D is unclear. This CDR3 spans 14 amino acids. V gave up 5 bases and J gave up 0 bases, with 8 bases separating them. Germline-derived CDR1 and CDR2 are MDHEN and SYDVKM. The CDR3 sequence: CASSLPYSNQPQHF. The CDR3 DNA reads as TGTGCCAGCAGTCTCCCTTATAGCAATCAGCCCCAGCATTTT.

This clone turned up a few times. CDR3 sequence (DNA): TGCAGTGCTGGGGGACAGACCTTATCCTACGAGCAGTACTTC. Protein sequence: CSAGGQTLSYEQYF. The chain links TRBV20-1 to TRBJ2-7; TRBD1 matches at 7 bases. Germline V gene sequence: CDR1 DFQATT, CDR2 SNEGSKA (reference sequence). The CDR3 is 14 amino acids. The junction had 8 bases not matched to a gene; V was cut back by 5 bases and J by 1 base.

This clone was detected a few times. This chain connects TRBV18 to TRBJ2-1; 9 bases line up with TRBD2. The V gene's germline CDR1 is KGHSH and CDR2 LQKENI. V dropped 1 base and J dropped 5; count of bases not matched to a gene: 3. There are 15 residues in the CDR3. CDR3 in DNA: TGTGCCAGCTCACCACTAGCGGGGGCCGACAATGAGCAGTTCTTC. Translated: CASSPLAGADNEQFF. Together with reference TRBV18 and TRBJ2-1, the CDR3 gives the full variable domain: NAGVMQNPRHLVRRRGQEARLRCSPMKGHSHVYWYRQLPEEGLKFMVYLQKENIIDESGMPKERFSAEFPKEGPSILRIQQVVRGDSAAYFCASSPLAGADNEQFFGPGTRLTVL.

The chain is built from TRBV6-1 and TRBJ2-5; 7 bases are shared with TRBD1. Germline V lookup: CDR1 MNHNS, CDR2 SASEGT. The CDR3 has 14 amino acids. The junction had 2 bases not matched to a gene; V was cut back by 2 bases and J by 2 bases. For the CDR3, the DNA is TGTGCCAGCAGTGAACGGGACAGTCAAGAGACCCAGTACTTC. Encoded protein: CASSERDSQETQYF.

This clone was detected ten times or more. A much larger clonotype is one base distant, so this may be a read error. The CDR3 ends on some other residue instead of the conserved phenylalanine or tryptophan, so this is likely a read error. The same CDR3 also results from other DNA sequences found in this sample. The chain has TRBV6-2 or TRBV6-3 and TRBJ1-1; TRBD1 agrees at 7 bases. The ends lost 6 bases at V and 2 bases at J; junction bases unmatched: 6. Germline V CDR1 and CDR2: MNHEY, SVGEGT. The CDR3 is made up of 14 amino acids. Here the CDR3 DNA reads TGTGCCAGCAGCGACGGGGACAGAAACACTGAAGCTTTCCTT. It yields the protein CASSDGDRNTEAFL.

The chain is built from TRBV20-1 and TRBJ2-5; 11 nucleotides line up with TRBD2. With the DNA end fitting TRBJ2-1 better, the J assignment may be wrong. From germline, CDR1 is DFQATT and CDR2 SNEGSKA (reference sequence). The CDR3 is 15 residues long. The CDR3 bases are TGCAGTGCTACTGATGGGACTAGCGGTTACAATGAGCAGTTCTTC. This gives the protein CSATDGTSGYNEQFF.

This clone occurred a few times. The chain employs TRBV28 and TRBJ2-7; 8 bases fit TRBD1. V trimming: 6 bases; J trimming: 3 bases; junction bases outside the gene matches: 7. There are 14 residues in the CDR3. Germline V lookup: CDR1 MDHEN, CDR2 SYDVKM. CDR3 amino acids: CASRVTGGSYEQYF. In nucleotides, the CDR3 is TGTGCCAGCAGGGTTACAGGGGGAAGCTACGAGCAGTACTTC.

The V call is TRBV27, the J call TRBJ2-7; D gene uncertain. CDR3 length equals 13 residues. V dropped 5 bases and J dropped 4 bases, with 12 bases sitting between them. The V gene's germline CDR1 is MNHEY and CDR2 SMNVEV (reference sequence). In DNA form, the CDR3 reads TGTGCCAGCAGTCTGGATGTACGGTACGAGCAGTACTTC. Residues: CASSLDVRYEQYF.

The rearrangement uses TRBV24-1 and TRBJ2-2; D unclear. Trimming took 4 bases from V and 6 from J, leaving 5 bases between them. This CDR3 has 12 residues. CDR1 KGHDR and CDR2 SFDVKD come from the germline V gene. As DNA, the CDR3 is TGTGCCACCAGTGACCTGGCCGGGGAGCTGTTTTTT. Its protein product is CATSDLAGELFF.

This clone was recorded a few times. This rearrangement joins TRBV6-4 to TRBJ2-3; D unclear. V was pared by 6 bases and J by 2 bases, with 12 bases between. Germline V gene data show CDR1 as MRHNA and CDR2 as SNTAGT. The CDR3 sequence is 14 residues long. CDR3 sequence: CASSPTSDTDTQYF. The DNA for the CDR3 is TGTGCCAGCAGCCCCACTTCGGACACAGATACGCAGTATTTT.

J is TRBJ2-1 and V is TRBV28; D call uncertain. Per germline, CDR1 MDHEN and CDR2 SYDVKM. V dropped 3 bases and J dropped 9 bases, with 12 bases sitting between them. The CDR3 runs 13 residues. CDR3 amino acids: CASSFFLGGEQFF. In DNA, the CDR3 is TGTGCCAGCAGTTTTTTCTTGGGTGGTGAGCAGTTCTTC.

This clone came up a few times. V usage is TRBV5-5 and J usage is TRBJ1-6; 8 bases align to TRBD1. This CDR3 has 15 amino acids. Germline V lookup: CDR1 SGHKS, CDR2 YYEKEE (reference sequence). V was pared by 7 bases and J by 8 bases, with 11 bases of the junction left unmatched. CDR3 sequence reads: CASGLWTGSDSPLHF. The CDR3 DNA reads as TGTGCCAGCGGTCTTTGGACAGGGTCCGATTCACCCCTCCACTTT.

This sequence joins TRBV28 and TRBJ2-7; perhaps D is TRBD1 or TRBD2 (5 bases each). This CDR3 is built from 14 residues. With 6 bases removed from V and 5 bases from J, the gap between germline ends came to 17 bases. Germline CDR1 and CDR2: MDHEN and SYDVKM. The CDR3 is CASRPGTYGHEQYF. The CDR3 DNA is TGTGCCAGCAGACCCGGGACCTACGGTCACGAGCAGTACTTC.

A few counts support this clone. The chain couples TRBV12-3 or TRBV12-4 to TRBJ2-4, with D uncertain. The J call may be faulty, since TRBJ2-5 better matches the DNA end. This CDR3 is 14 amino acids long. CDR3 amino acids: CASSLQESQETQYF. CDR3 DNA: TGTGCCAGCAGTTTGCAAGAATCCCAAGAGACCCAGTACTTC.

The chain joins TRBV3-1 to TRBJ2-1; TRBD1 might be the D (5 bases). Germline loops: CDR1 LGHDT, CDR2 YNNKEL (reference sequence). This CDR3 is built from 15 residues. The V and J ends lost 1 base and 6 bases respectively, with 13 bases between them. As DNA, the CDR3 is TGTGCCAGCAGCCAAGGTTATATTAGGGGCAATGAGCAGTTCTTC. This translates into CASSQGYIRGNEQFF.

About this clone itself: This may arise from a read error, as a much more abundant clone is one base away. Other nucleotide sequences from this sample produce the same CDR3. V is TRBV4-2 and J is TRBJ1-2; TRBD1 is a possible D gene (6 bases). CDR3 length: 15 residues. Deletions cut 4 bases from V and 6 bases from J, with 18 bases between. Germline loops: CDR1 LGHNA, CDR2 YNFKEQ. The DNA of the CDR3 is TGTGCCAGCAGCCTCGAAACCGGGGGGGGCGATGGCTACACCTTC. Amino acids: CASSLETGGGDGYTF.

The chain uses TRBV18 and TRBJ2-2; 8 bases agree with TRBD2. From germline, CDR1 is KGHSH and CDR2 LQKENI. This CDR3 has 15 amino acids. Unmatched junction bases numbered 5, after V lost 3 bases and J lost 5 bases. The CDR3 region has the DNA TGTGCCAGCTCACCGACCGGGACTAGTACCGGGGAGCTGTTTTTT. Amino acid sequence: CASSPTGTSTGELFF.

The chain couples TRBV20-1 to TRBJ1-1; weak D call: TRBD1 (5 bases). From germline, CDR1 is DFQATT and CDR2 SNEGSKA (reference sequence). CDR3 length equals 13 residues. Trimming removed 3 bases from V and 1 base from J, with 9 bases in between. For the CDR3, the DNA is TGCAGTGCTAGTCCAGGGTCGAACACTGAAGCTTTCTTT. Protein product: CSASPGSNTEAFF.

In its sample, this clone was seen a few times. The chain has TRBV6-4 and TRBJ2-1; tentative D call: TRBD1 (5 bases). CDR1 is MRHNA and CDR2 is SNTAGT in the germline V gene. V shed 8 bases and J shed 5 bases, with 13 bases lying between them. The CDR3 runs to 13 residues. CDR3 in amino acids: CASAIDSHNEQFF. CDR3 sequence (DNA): TGTGCCAGCGCAATAGACAGCCACAATGAGCAGTTCTTC.

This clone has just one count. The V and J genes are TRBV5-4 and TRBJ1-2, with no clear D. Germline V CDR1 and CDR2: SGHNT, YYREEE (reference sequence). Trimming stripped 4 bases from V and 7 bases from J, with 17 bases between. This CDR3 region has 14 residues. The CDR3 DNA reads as TGTGCCAGCAGCCTACCTTCGGTTTTAGGTGGCTACACCTTC. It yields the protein CASSLPSVLGGYTF.

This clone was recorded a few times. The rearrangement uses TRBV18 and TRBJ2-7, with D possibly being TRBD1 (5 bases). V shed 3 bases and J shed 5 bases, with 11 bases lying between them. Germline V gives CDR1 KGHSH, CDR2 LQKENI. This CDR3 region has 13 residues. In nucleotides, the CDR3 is TGTGCCAGCTCACCGGCAGGGTCGAACGAGCAGTACTTC. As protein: CASSPAGSNEQYF.

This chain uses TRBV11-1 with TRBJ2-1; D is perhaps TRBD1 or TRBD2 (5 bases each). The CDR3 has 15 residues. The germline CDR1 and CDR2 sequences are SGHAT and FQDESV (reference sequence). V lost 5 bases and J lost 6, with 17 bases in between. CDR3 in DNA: TGTGCCAGCAGCCCGGGACCACCTCCCTTCAATGAGCAGTTCTTC. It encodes CASSPGPPPFNEQFF.

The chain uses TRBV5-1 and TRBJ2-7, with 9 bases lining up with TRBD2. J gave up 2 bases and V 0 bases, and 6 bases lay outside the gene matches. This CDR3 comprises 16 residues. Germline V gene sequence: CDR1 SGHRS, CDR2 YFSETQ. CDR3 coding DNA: TGCGCCAGCAGCTTGGGGTCTAGCGGGGCTACCTACGAGCAGTACTTC. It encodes CASSLGSSGATYEQYF.

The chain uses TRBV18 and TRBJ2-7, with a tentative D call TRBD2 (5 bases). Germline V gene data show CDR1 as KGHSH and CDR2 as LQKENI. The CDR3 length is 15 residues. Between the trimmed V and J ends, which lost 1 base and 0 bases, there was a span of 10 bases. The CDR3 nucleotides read TGTGCCAGCTCACCACTCGAGCGGAGCTCCTACGAGCAGTACTTC. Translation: CASSPLERSSYEQYF.

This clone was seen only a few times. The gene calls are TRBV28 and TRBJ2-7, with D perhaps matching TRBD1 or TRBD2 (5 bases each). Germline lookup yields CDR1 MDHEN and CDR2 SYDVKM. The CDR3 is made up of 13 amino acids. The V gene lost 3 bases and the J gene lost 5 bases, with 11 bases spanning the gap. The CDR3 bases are TGTGCCAGCAGTTTCTGGGGGAACAACGAGCAGTACTTC. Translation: CASSFWGNNEQYF.

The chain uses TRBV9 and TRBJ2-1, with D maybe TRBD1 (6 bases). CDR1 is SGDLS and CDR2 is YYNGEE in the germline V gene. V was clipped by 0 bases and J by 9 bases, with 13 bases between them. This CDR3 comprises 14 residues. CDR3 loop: CASSVGAGDGEQFF. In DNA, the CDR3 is TGTGCCAGCAGCGTAGGGGCAGGGGACGGTGAGCAGTTCTTC.

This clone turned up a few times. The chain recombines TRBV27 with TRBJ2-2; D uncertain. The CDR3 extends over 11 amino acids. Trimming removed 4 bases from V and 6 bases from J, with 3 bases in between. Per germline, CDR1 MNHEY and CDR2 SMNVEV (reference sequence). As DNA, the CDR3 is TGTGCCAGCAGTTCTGCCGGGGAGCTGTTTTTT. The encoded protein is CASSSAGELFF.